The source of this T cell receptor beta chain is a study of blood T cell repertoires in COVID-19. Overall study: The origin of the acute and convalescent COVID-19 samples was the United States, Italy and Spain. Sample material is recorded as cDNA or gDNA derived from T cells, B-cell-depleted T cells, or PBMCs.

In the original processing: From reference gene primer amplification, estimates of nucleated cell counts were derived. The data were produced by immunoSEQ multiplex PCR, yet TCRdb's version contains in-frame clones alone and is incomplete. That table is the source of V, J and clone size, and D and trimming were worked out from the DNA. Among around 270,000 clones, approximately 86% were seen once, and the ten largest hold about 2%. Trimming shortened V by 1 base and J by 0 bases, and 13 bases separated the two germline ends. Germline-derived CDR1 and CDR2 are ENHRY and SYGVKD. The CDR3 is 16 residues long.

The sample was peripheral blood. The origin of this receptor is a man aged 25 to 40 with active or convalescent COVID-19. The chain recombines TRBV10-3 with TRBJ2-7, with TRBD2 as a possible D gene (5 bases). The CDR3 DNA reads TGTGCCATCAGTGAGTTTACGGGGTCTTCCTCCTACGAGCAGTACTTC. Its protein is CAISEFTGSSSYEQYF.